These 27 T cell receptor beta chains originate from one sample sequenced in a study of shared clonotypes between healthy human individuals. Produced via immunoSEQ multiplex PCR; TCRdb's table is partial and in-frame only. The sample records 2 million to 2.5 million clones, 85% to 95% being singletons. Sequenced: naive CD4+ T cells from PBMCs. The subset was: CD45RA+ positively selected. The receptors shown here come from a man younger than 35 in good health. Some clones in this sample may be carry-over from other donors' samples.

This chain uses TRBV7-3 with TRBJ1-1; 7 positions agree with TRBD1. There are 16 residues in the CDR3. The ends lost 5 bases at V and 0 bases at J; junction bases unmatched: 9. Germline lookup yields CDR1 SGHTA and CDR2 FQGTGA. CDR3 in amino acids: CASSATGDFMNTEAFF. CDR3 coding DNA: TGTGCCAGCAGCGCCACAGGGGACTTTATGAACACTGAAGCTTTCTTT.

The chain couples TRBV29-1 to TRBJ2-3; TRBD2 aligns across 9 bases. Germline loops: CDR1 SQVTM, CDR2 ANQGSEA. V lost 5 bases, J lost 4 bases, and 7 bases stayed unmatched. CDR3 length equals 14 residues. The CDR3 DNA follows: TGCAGCGTTTGGGGGCGGGGGGGCTCAGATACGCAGTATTTT. It encodes CSVWGRGGSDTQYF.

About this clone itself: The sample holds other DNA sequences that translate to the same CDR3. This chain links TRBV7-2 with TRBJ2-7, with D perhaps assigned TRBD1 or TRBD2 (5 bases each). V lost 2 bases, J lost 2 bases, and 13 bases lay in between. Germline V gene sequence: CDR1 SGHTA, CDR2 FQGNSA. CDR3 size: 15 residues. In DNA, the CDR3 is TGTGCCAGCAGCTTAACCGGGACGGGCCCCTACGAGCAGTACTTC. Protein: CASSLTGTGPYEQYF. Filled out from reference TRBV7-2 and TRBJ2-7, the complete variable domain reads GAGVSQSPSNKVTEKGKDVELRCDPISGHTALYWYRQSLGQGLEFLIYFQGNSAPDKSGLPSDRFSAERTGGSVSTLTIQRTQQEDSAVYLCASSLTGTGPYEQYFGPGTRLTVT.

The chain has TRBV7-2 and TRBJ1-3; TRBD1 might be the D (5 bases). This CDR3 has 15 residues. V was pared by 3 bases and J by 3 bases, with 12 bases between. Germline V CDR1 and CDR2: SGHTA, FQGNSA. The CDR3, as DNA: TGTGCCAGCAGCTTCAGGGTCACTAATGGAAACACCATATATTTT. Its translation: CASSFRVTNGNTIYF.

V and J are TRBV30 and TRBJ2-1; TRBD2 matches at 10 bases. CDR1 and CDR2 (germline): GTSNPN, SVGIG (reference sequence). The length of the CDR3 is 14 residues. V shed 0 bases and J 9 bases; nucleotides not matched to a gene: 5. The CDR3: CAWSVAGGSGEQFF. DNA for the CDR3: TGTGCCTGGAGTGTAGCGGGAGGGTCTGGTGAGCAGTTCTTC.

The genes are TRBV29-1 and TRBJ2-3; D gene ambiguous. CDR1 SQVTM and CDR2 ANQGSEA come from the germline V gene. The V and J ends lost 7 bases and 1 base respectively, with 15 bases between them. This CDR3 has 14 amino acids. The CDR3 DNA is TGCAGCGGAAAAGGGATATCAGGCACAGATACGCAGTATTTT. It encodes CSGKGISGTDTQYF.

The chain has TRBV5-1 and TRBJ2-1; the match to TRBD2 covers 7 bases. CDR1 is SGHRS, CDR2 YFSETQ, per germline. V was pared by 1 base and J by 2 bases, with 6 bases of the junction left unmatched. The CDR3 sequence is 16 residues long. DNA for the CDR3: TGCGCCAGCAGCTTGTGGGAAGCGGGACCCTACAATGAGCAGTTCTTC. It encodes CASSLWEAGPYNEQFF.

The J gene is TRBJ2-1, the V gene TRBV2, with D hard to call. Trimming left V 1 base short and J 6 bases short, with 4 bases between. The CDR3 contains 12 residues. CDR1 SNHLY and CDR2 FYNNEI come from the germline V gene. CDR3 sequence: CASSEDLNEQFF. In DNA, the CDR3 is TGTGCCAGCAGTGAAGATCTCAATGAGCAGTTCTTC.

This clone came up once. The V gene is TRBV5-1, the J gene TRBJ2-3; D possibly corresponds to TRBD1 (5 bases). The CDR3 totals 14 residues. V was trimmed by 0 bases and J by 5 bases, leaving 10 bases between them. The germline V gene encodes CDR1 SGHRS and CDR2 YFSETQ. CDR3 coding DNA: TGCGCCAGCAGCTTGGGACAGTTTGGAGATACGCAGTATTTT. It codes for CASSLGQFGDTQYF.

The rearrangement uses TRBV19 and TRBJ1-2; D not certain. The length of the CDR3 is 14 residues. Trimming took 0 bases from V and 8 from J, leaving 13 bases between them. Germline CDR1 is LNHDA and CDR2 is SQIVND (reference sequence). The CDR3 DNA follows: TGTGCCAGTAGTATAGAGGTGGCCGCGGCCGGCTACACCTTC. Translation: CASSIEVAAAGYTF.

This clone was found a few times. This sequence joins TRBV4-1 and TRBJ1-5; 7 bases are shared with TRBD1. Trimming cost V 3 bases and J 6 bases; bases outside gene matches: 5. Per germline, CDR1 MGHRA and CDR2 YSYEKL. The CDR3 runs to 14 residues. The CDR3 is CASSQMDRTQPQHF. Here the CDR3 DNA reads TGCGCCAGCAGCCAGATGGACAGGACTCAGCCCCAGCATTTT.

The gene calls are TRBV5-6 and TRBJ1-2; 9 bases line up with TRBD1. This CDR3 spans 17 amino acids. Germline V gene data show CDR1 as SGHDT and CDR2 as YYEEEE. V was clipped by 0 bases and J by 6 bases; unmatched bases: 12. CDR3: CASSLDLQGAHLNGYTF. The CDR3 DNA reads as TGTGCCAGCAGCTTGGACCTACAGGGGGCGCATTTGAATGGCTACACCTTC.

Of note for this clone: Other DNA sequences in the same sample also yield this CDR3. The chain carries TRBV2 and TRBJ2-5; 14 bases map to TRBD2. J was trimmed by 4 bases and V by 7 bases; bases with no gene match: 2. The CDR3 has 14 amino acids. From germline, CDR1 is SNHLY and CDR2 FYNNEI. This chain's CDR3 is CASTGLAGGETQYF. CDR3 nucleotide sequence: TGTGCCAGCACCGGACTAGCGGGAGGAGAGACCCAGTACTTC. Full variable domain (missing parts from reference TRBV2 and TRBJ2-5): EPEVTQTPSHQVTQMGQEVILRCVPISNHLYFYWYRQILGQKVEFLVSFYNNEISEKSEIFDDQFSVERPDGSNFTLKIRSTKLEDSAMYFCASTGLAGGETQYFGPGTRLLVL.

The rearrangement joins TRBV6-4 to TRBJ2-2; 8 bases line up with TRBD2. Germline V lookup: CDR1 MRHNA, CDR2 SNTAGT. The CDR3 totals 15 residues. V gave up 6 bases and J gave up 1 base; unmatched junction bases: 4. The chain's CDR3 is CASSRSGRNTGELFF. The CDR3 coding sequence is TGTGCCAGCAGCCGGAGCGGGAGGAACACCGGGGAGCTGTTTTTT.

The gene calls are TRBV5-1 and TRBJ2-1; TRBD1 agrees at 8 bases. Germline V gene lookup returns CDR1 SGHRS and CDR2 YFSETQ. The CDR3 loop spans 15 amino acids. The V segment lost 0 bases and the J segment 7 bases; nucleotides outside the gene matches: 6. Written as DNA, the CDR3 is TGCGCCAGCAGCTTGGAAGGCAGGGGGCGAAATGAGCAGTTCTTC. Its translation is CASSLEGRGRNEQFF.

The chain recombines TRBV4-1 with TRBJ1-2, with 7 bases that match TRBD1. The CDR3 has 14 residues. Germline assignment: CDR1 MGHRA and CDR2 YSYEKL. V lost 2 bases, J lost 3 bases, and 3 bases stayed unmatched. The CDR3 region has the DNA TGCGCCAGCAGCCAATTCGGGACAGACTATGGCTACACCTTC. As protein: CASSQFGTDYGYTF.

The V call is TRBV7-2, the J call TRBJ2-7; TRBD2 might be the D (5 bases). The CDR3 has 14 residues. Germline CDR1 SGHTA, CDR2 FQGNSA. Trimming removed 3 bases at V and 2 bases at J, with 11 bases between. The CDR3 DNA follows: TGTGCCAGCAGCTTCGGGTCACTAGCCTACGAGCAGTACTTC. It translates to CASSFGSLAYEQYF.

This chain joins TRBV10-3 and TRBJ1-3, with D possibly matching TRBD1 (5 bases). Trimming shortened V by 10 bases and J by 4 bases, and 11 bases separated the two germline ends. Germline values: CDR1 ENHRY, CDR2 SYGVKD. This CDR3 has 12 amino acids. The CDR3 coding sequence is TGTGCCAAGTCAGGGAACGGAAACACCATATATTTT. It yields the protein CAKSGNGNTIYF.

This clone appeared a single time. The V and J genes are TRBV6-5 and TRBJ1-3; no firm D call. This CDR3 has 15 amino acids. The V end lost 1 base, the J end lost 0 bases, and 7 bases lay between the germline ends. CDR1 and CDR2 (germline): MNHEY, SVGAGI. CDR3 sequence (DNA): TGTGCCAGCAGTTACTTGACGGGCTCTGGAAACACCATATATTTT. Protein: CASSYLTGSGNTIYF.

The V and J genes are TRBV2 and TRBJ2-5; D unclear. The germline V gene encodes CDR1 SNHLY and CDR2 FYNNEI. V was pared by 7 bases and J by 7 bases, with 16 bases between. CDR3 length: 13 amino acids. CDR3 DNA sequence: TGTGCCAGCATAGAGACGTGGGTAGGGACCCAGTACTTC. This sequence encodes CASIETWVGTQYF.

The chain combines TRBV7-9 with TRBJ2-7; no clear D gene. This CDR3 contains 12 residues. Germline values: CDR1 SEHNR, CDR2 FQNEAQ (reference sequence). V lost 5 bases and J lost 1, with 6 bases in between. CDR3: CASSPPSYEQYF. The CDR3, as DNA: TGTGCCAGCAGCCCGCCTTCCTACGAGCAGTACTTC. Combining the CDR3 with reference TRBV7-9 and TRBJ2-7 gives the whole variable domain DTGVSQNPRHKITKRGQNVTFRCDPISEHNRLYWYRQTLGQGPEFLTYFQNEAQLEKSRLLSDRFSAERPKGSFSTLEIQRTEQGDSAMYLCASSPPSYEQYFGPGTRLTVT.

This chain joins TRBV25-1 and TRBJ2-5; 11 nucleotides line up with TRBD2. Germline values: CDR1 MGHDK, CDR2 SYGVNS. The CDR3 extends over 15 amino acids. Trimming cost V 5 bases and J 5 bases; bases outside gene matches: 7. Here the CDR3 reads CASSIAGGPTETQYF. CDR3 DNA sequence: TGTGCCAGCAGTATAGCGGGAGGGCCAACGGAGACCCAGTACTTC.

J is TRBJ1-1 and V is TRBV5-8, with D possibly matching TRBD1 (5 bases). V lost 4 bases and J lost 11, with 15 bases in between. This CDR3 comprises 12 residues. Per germline, CDR1 SGHTS and CDR2 YDEGEE. The CDR3 nucleotides read TGTGCCAGCAGCCTCTTAGGGGAAAAGGCTTTCTTT. Encoded protein: CASSLLGEKAFF. Using reference TRBV5-8 and TRBJ1-1 for the parts outside the CDR3, the full variable domain is EAGVTQSPTHLIKTRGQQATLRCSPISGHTSVYWYQQALGLGLQFLLWYDEGEERNRGNFPPRFSGRQFPNYSSELNVNALELEDSALYLCASSLLGEKAFFGQGTRLTVV.

This rearrangement joins TRBV5-1 to TRBJ2-7; the D gene could be TRBD1 or TRBD2 (6 bases each). CDR1 SGHRS and CDR2 YFSETQ come from the germline V gene. Trimming left V 3 bases short and J 6 bases short, with 16 bases between. This CDR3 comprises 14 residues. The CDR3 bases are TGCGCCAGCAGCTCGGTGGGGGGCCGGCTCGAGCAGTACTTC. Protein sequence: CASSSVGGRLEQYF.

Here the CDR3 DNA reads TGTGCCAGCAGTCGAGAGGGGGGCAATCAGCCCCAGCATTTT. Residues: CASSREGGNQPQHF. The rearrangement joins TRBV6-4 to TRBJ1-5; a possible D gene is TRBD1 (6 bases). The CDR3 consists of 14 residues. V was cut by 5 bases and J by 2 bases, with 10 bases left in between. Germline CDR1 and CDR2: MRHNA and SNTAGT.

This chain connects TRBV28 to TRBJ2-1, with D perhaps matching TRBD2 (6 bases). Germline CDR1 is MDHEN and CDR2 is SYDVKM. This CDR3 has 17 residues. V was clipped by 2 bases and J by 4 bases, with 18 bases between them. The CDR3 sequence is CASSLRAGRGPYNEQFF. CDR3 in DNA: TGTGCCAGCAGTTTACGGGCGGGAAGGGGACCTTACAATGAGCAGTTCTTC.

The genes are TRBV7-2 and TRBJ1-1; D might be TRBD1 (5 bases). The germline V gene encodes CDR1 SGHTA and CDR2 FQGNSA. The V gene lost 5 bases and the J gene lost 11 bases, with 12 bases spanning the gap. The CDR3 spans 11 residues. The DNA of the CDR3 is TGTGCCAGCAGCCCCTACGGGGGGGCTTTCTTT. Protein product: CASSPYGGAFF.